This T cell receptor (beta chain) was sequenced in a study of identifying expanded T cells in peripheral blood. Study-level findings and limits: Technical replicates showed roughly 1.2 changed clones; about two weeks roughly 18; four weeks 19.

This clone was counted a few times. The antigen is not known. Measured with immunoSEQ multiplex PCR; TCRdb has only the in-frame clones, and not every one. The sample yields 75,000 to 90,000 clones, roughly 90% seen once. V lost 3 bases to trimming and J lost 1 base; unmatched junction nucleotides: 5. The CDR3 contains 17 residues. Germline values: CDR1 SGHTA, CDR2 FQGNSA. The J gene is TRBJ2-1, the V gene TRBV7-2, with 11 positions matching TRBD2. The specimen was blood. This receptor was taken from a person between 18 and 75 years old in good health. In nucleotides, the CDR3 is TGTGCCAGCAGCTTTGCTAGCGGGAGGTCATCCTACAATGAGCAGTTCTTC. Translation gives CASSFASGRSSYNEQFF. Drawing the rest from reference TRBV7-2 and TRBJ2-1, the complete variable domain is GAGVSQSPSNKVTEKGKDVELRCDPISGHTALYWYRQSLGQGLEFLIYFQGNSAPDKSGLPSDRFSAERTGGSVSTLTIQRTQQEDSAVYLCASSFASGRSSYNEQFFGPGTRLTVL.